Listed below are T cell receptor beta chains from one sample, sequenced in a study of siplizumab effects on memory and regulatory T cells. Assay used: immunoSEQ multiplex PCR; TCRdb lists only in-frame clones, some missing. In the table there are 90,000 to 140,000 clones, under 95% of which are singletons. What was sequenced was CD4+ T cells sorted from blood. These receptors were obtained from a human donor in good health. Both conserved end residues are part of each CDR3. Each record gives: clone size, V gene, D gene, J gene, CDR3 protein, CDR3 DNA. D genes are given only for firm matches. Size is stated for part of the rows, as once, few or many counts, or as a class when the clone is expanded.

size: once; V: TRBV7-2; D: TRBD1; J: TRBJ1-1; CDR3: CASRSTGGEAFF; DNA: TGTGCCAGCAGGTCGACAGGGGGTGAAGCTTTCTTT
size: -; V: TRBV5-4; D: TRBD1; J: TRBJ1-3; CDR3: CASSTQGVDTIYF; DNA: TGTGCCAGCAGCACACAGGGGGTGGACACCATATATTTT
size: -; V: TRBV4-1; D: TRBD2; J: TRBJ2-4; CDR3: CASSTLGTSGSNIQYF; DNA: TGCGCCAGCAGCACTCTCGGGACTAGCGGGAGCAACATTCAGTACTTC
size: -; V: TRBV11-3; D: -; J: TRBJ2-7; CDR3: CASSFGSPQFEQYF; DNA: TGTGCCAGCAGCTTCGGCAGTCCCCAGTTCGAGCAGTACTTC
size: -; V: TRBV6-1; D: -; J: TRBJ2-7; CDR3: CASSYLGGEQYF; DNA: TGTGCCAGCAGTTATTTGGGCGGCGAGCAGTACTTC
size: -; V: TRBV5-6; D: -; J: TRBJ1-2; CDR3: CASSLRRAGYTF; DNA: TGTGCCAGCAGCTTGAGGAGAGCGGGCTACACCTTC
size: -; V: TRBV11-3; D: -; J: TRBJ2-1; CDR3: CASSLSPGYNEQFF; DNA: TGTGCCAGCAGCTTAAGTCCTGGCTACAATGAGCAGTTCTTC
size: -; V: TRBV2; D: TRBD1; J: TRBJ1-2; CDR3: CASSRQGGFYGYTF; DNA: TGTGCCAGCTCAAGACAGGGGGGTTTCTATGGCTACACCTTC
size: -; V: TRBV30; D: -; J: TRBJ1-2; CDR3: CAWSSYRVNYGYTF; DNA: TGTGCCTGGAGTTCCTACAGGGTCAACTATGGCTACACCTTC
size: -; V: TRBV19; D: TRBD1; J: TRBJ1-2; CDR3: CASQDRGISGYTF; DNA: TGTGCCAGTCAGGACAGGGGTATTAGTGGCTACACCTTC
size: -; V: TRBV30; D: -; J: TRBJ2-3; CDR3: CAWGLLGENTQYF; DNA: TGTGCCTGGGGTTTATTGGGAGAAAATACGCAGTATTTT
size: few; V: TRBV7-2; D: -; J: TRBJ2-5; CDR3: CASGLQAGDQETQYF; DNA: TGTGCCAGCGGGTTGCAGGCAGGGGACCAAGAGACCCAGTACTTC
size: -; V: TRBV4-1; D: -; J: TRBJ2-6; CDR3: CASSQGSGSGANVLTF; DNA: TGCGCCAGCAGCCAAGGGAGCGGCTCTGGGGCCAACGTCCTGACTTTC
size: -; V: TRBV6-1; D: -; J: TRBJ2-1; CDR3: CASSEGRGLYNEQFF; DNA: TGTGCCAGCAGTGAAGGGAGGGGCCTCTACAATGAGCAGTTCTTC
size: once; V: TRBV14; D: -; J: TRBJ1-1; CDR3: CASSQYPRGGDTEAFF; DNA: TGTGCCAGCAGCCAATACCCCCGGGGGGGCGACACTGAAGCTTTCTTT
size: few; V: TRBV19; D: -; J: TRBJ1-1; CDR3: CASRAESMNTEAFF; DNA: TGTGCCAGTAGGGCAGAAAGCATGAACACTGAAGCTTTCTTT